This T cell receptor delta chain appears in the sequencing data of a study of gamma-delta T cells after stem cell transplantation. V gave up 3 bases and J gave up 4 bases; unmatched junction bases: 10. This CDR3 comprises 17 residues. Germline values: CDR1 GEAIGNYY, CDR2 EKD. In its sample, this clone was seen a few times. TCRdb records a much larger clone's protein for this DNA, with a difference at residue 6 that likely arises from a read error; the protein given is the translation of the DNA. TCRdb re-identified clones in the RT-PCR reads via CATT. The table records about 5,700 delta-chain clones, about 1.9% of them present only once.

Sequences were obtained from gamma-delta T cells. The chain uses TRDV2 and TRDJ2; 10 bases are a match to TRDD3. The source is a human donor. It is not recorded whose cells these are; they may come from a transplant donor. The CDR3 DNA reads TGTGCCTGTGACCAAGCACTGGGGGATGGGGGGACAGCACAACTCTTCTTT. Translated: CACDQALGDGGTAQLFF.